What follows is one TCR beta chain and its context. Its antigen is currently unknown. Assay: immunoSEQ multiplex PCR; the TCRdb copy retains only in-frame clones and omits some. The sample shows 8,500 to 13,000 clones, 65% to 85% of them seen only once. The data were obtained in a study of T cell repertoires in ileal Crohn's disease. Study background: Surgery for a complication: stricturing in roughly 61%, penetrating in about 39%. Postoperative therapy was given to about half: more than 10 thiopurines, about 19 anti-TNF agents.

This CDR3 spans 14 amino acids. The V gene's germline CDR1 is SGDLS and CDR2 YYNGEE. The V and J ends lost 0 bases and 7 bases, in that order; junction bases with no gene match: 4. Time point of the sample: neoterminal ileum biopsy at postoperative endoscopy, about 6 months after surgery. Included were adult ileal or ileocolonic Crohn's patients indicated for ileocolonic resection. Study findings and constraints: All patients with clonality above 26.8% had endoscopic recurrence.

The sequence was collected from an adult with Crohn's disease. The gene calls are TRBV9 and TRBJ2-1; 7 bases map to TRBD1. The sample consisted of ileal tissue. CDR3 nucleotides: TGTGCCAGCAGCGTAGATCGCAGGGGGAATGAGCAGTTCTTC. Its translation is CASSVDRRGNEQFF.